This T cell receptor (beta chain) derives from a study of blood T cell repertoires in COVID-19. For the study at large: T cells, B-cell-depleted T cells, or PBMCs provided the cDNA or gDNA that served as material.

The germline CDR1 and CDR2 sequences are SGHTS and YDEGEE. V lost 4 bases and J lost 6; bases outside the gene matches: 7. The CDR3 is 14 amino acids. Per the study methods: Estimation of nucleated cell counts was performed using reference gene primer amplification. The method was immunoSEQ multiplex PCR; TCRdb's version includes in-frame clones alone and lacks a portion of them. The V and J calls and clone size were taken over from that table, and D and trimming were inferred from the DNA. The top ten hold approximately 3% of the sample, which has just over 150,000 clones, 85% seen once. This clone was seen only a few times.

The sample was peripheral blood. The V gene is TRBV5-8, the J gene TRBJ2-7, with TRBD1 matching over 10 bases. This clonotype originated in a human donor with acute or convalescent COVID-19. The donor label of this sample is uncertain. In DNA, the CDR3 is TGTGCCAGCAGCATACCCCGGACAGGGGGCGAGCAGTACTTC. It yields the protein CASSIPRTGGEQYF.